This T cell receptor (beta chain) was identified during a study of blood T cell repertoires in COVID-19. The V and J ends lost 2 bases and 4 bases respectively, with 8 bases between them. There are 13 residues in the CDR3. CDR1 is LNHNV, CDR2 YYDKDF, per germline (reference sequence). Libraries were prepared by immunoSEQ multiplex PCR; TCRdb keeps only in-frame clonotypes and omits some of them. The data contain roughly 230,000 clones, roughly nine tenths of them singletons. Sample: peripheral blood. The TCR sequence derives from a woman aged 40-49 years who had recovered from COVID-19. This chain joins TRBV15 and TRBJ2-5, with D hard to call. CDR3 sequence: CATSRPPGETQYF. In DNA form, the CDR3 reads TGTGCCACCAGCAGACCTCCAGGAGAGACCCAGTACTTC.